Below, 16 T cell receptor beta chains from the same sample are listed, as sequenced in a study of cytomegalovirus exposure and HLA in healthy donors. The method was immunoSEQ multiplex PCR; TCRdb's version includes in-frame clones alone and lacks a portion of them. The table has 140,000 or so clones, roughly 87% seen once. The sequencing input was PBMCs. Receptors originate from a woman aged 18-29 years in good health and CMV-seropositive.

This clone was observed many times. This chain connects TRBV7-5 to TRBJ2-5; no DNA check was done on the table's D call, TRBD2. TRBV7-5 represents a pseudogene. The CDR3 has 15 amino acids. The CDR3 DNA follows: TGTGCCAGAAGCTCTCTAGCGGGGGGCCAAGAGACCCAGTACTTC. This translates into CARSSLAGGQETQYF.

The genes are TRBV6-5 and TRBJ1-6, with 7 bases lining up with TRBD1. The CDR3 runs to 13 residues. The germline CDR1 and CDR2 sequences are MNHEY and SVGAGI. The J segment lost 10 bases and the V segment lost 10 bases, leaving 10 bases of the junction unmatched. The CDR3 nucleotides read TGTGCCACCAGCCTTGGAGGGGGCTCACCCCTCCACTTT. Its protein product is CATSLGGGSPLHF.

The CDR3 DNA follows: TGTGCCAGCAGCGTAAGGGACAGCGGCAATTCACCCCTCCACTTT. Amino acid sequence: CASSVRDSGNSPLHF. This chain links TRBV5-5 with TRBJ1-6; 7 positions match TRBD1. The CDR3 has 15 residues. Unmatched junction bases numbered 8, after V lost 4 bases and J lost 7 bases. Looked up from germline, CDR1 is SGHKS and CDR2 is YYEKEE (reference sequence). Based on the CDR3 plus reference TRBV5-5 and TRBJ1-6, the full variable domain is DAGVTQSPTHLIKTRGQQVTLRCSPISGHKSVSWYQQVLGQGPQFIFQYYEKEERGRGNFPDRFSARQFPNYSSELNVNALLLGDSALYLCASSVRDSGNSPLHFGNGTRLTVT.

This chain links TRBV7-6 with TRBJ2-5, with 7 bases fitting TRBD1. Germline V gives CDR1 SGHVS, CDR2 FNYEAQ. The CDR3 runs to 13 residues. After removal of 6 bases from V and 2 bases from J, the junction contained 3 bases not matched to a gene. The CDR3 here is CASRKGQQETQYF. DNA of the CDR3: TGTGCCAGCAGGAAGGGACAGCAAGAGACCCAGTACTTC.

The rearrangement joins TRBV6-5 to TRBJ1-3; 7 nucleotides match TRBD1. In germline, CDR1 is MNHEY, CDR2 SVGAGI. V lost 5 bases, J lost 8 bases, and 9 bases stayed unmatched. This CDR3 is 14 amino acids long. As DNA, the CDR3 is TGTGCCAGCAGTACCGACAGGGACGGAGACACCATATATTTT. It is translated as CASSTDRDGDTIYF.

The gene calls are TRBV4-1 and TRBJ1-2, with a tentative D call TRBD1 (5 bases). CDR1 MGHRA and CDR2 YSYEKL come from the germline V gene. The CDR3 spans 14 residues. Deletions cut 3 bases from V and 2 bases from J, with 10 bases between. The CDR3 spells CASSQTQVNYGYTF. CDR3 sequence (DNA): TGCGCCAGCAGCCAGACACAGGTAAACTATGGCTACACCTTC.

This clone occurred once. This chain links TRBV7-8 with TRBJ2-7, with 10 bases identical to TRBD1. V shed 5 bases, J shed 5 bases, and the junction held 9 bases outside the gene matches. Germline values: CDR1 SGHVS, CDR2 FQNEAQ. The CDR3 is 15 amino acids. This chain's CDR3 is CASSGWTGGMDEQYF. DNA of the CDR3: TGTGCCAGCAGCGGGTGGACAGGGGGTATGGACGAGCAGTACTTC.

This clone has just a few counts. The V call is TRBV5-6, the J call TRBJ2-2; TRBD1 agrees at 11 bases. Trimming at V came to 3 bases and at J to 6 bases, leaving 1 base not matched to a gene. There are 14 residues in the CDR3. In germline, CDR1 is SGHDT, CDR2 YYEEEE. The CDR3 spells CASSWTGGSGELFF. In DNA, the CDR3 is TGTGCCAGCAGCTGGACAGGGGGCTCCGGGGAGCTGTTTTTT.

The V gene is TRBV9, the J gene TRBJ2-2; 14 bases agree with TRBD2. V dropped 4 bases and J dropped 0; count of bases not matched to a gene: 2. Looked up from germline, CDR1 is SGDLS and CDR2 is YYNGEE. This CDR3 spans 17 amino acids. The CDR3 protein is CASSLGLAGANTGELFF. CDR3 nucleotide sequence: TGTGCCAGCAGCCTGGGACTAGCGGGAGCGAACACCGGGGAGCTGTTTTTT.

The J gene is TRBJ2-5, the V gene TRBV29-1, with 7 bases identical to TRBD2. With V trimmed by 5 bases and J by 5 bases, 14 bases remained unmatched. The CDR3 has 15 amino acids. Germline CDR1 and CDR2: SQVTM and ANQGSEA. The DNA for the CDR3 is TGCAGCGTTAGGGGCGGGGGAGGAAAGCGGGAGACCCAGTACTTC. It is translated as CSVRGGGGKRETQYF.

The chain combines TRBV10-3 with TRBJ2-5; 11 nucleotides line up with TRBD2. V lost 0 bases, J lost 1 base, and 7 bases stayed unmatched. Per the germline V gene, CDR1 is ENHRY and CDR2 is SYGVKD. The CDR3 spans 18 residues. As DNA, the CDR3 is TGTGCCATCAGTGAGTCCACTCTAGCGGGGGGTCGCCAAGAGACCCAGTACTTC. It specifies CAISESTLAGGRQETQYF.

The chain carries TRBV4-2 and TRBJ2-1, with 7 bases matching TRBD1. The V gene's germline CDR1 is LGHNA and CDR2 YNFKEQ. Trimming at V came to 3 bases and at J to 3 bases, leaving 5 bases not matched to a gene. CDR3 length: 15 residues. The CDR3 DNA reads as TGTGCCAGCAGCCAGGGTGGACAGGACTACAATGAGCAGTTCTTC. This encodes CASSQGGQDYNEQFF.

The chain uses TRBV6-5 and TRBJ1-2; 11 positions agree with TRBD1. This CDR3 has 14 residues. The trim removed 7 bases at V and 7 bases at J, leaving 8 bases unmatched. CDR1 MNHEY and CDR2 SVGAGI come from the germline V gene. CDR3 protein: CASTPGQGAAGYTF. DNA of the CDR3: TGTGCCAGCACCCCAGGACAGGGGGCTGCTGGCTACACCTTC.

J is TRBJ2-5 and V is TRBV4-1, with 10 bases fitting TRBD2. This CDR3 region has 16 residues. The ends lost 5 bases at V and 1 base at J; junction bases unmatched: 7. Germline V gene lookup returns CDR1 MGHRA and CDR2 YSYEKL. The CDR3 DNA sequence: TGCGCCAGCAGCAAGCCTAGCGGGGGAACCCAAGAGACCCAGTACTTC. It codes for CASSKPSGGTQETQYF.

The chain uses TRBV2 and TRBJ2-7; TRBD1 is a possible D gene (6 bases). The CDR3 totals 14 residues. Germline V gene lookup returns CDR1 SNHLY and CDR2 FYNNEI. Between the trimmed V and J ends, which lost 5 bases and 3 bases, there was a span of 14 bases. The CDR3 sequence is CASSPGQGLYEQYF. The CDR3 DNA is TGTGCCAGCAGTCCGGGACAAGGGCTCTACGAGCAGTACTTC.

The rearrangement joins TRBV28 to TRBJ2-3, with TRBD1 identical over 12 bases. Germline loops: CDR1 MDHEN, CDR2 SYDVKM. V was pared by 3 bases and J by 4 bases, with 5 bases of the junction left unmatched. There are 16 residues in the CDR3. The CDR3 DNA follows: TGTGCCAGCAGTTTTTTGGGACAGGGGGCTTCAGATACGCAGTATTTT. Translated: CASSFLGQGASDTQYF. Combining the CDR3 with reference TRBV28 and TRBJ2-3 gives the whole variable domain DVKVTQSSRYLVKRTGEKVFLECVQDMDHENMFWYRQDPGLGLRLIYFSYDVKMKEKGDIPEGYSVSREKKERFSLILESASTNQTSMYLCASSFLGQGASDTQYFGPGTRLTVL.